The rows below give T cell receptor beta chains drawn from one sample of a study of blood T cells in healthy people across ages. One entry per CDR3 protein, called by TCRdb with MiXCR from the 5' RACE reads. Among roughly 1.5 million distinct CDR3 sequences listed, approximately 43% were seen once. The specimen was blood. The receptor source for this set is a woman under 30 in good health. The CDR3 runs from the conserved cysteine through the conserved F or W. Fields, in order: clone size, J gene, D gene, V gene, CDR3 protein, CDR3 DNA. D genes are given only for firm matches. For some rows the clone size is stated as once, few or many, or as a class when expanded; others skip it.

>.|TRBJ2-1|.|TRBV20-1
CSARDRVQGIPSYNEQFF
TGCAGTGCTAGAGATCGGGTCCAGGGAATCCCCTCCTACAATGAGCAGTTCTTC
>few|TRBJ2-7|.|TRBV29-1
CSVWGGQLSYEQYF
TGCAGCGTGTGGGGGGGACAGCTATCCTACGAGCAGTACTTC
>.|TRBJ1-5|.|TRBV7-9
CASSPQAGQPQHF
TGTGCCAGCAGCCCGCAAGCAGGGCAGCCCCAGCATTTT
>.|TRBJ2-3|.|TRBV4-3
CASSQDPQGGTDTQYF
TGCGCCAGCAGCCAAGATCCCCAGGGGGGTACAGATACGCAGTATTTT
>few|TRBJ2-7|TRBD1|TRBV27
CASSPTGQGSNEQYF
TGTGCCAGCAGTCCCACCGGACAGGGGTCGAACGAGCAGTACTTC
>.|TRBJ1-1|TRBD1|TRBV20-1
CRPDRENTEAFF
TGCAGACCGGACAGGGAGAACACTGAAGCTTTCTTT
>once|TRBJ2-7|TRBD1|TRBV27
CAPVPTGAIYEQYF
TGTGCCCCAGTTCCCACAGGGGCCATCTACGAGCAGTACTTC
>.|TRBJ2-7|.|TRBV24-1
CATSDFVGSQYF
TGTGCCACCAGTGATTTCGTGGGGTCGCAGTACTTC
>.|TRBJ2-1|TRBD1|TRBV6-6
CASSSTGGFDNEQFF
TGTGCCAGCAGTTCTACAGGGGGTTTCGACAATGAGCAGTTCTTC
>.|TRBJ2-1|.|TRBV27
CASSITRYNEQFF
TGTGCCAGCAGTATCACACGTTACAATGAGCAGTTCTTC
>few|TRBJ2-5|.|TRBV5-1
CASATWRGVQETQYF
TGCGCCAGCGCCACTTGGCGTGGGGTTCAAGAGACCCAGTACTTC
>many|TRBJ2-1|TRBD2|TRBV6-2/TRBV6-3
CASSPSGTYNEQFF
TGTGCCAGCTCTCCTAGCGGGACCTACAATGAGCAGTTCTTC
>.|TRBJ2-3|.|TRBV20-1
CSARDRRSGGTDTQYF
TGCAGTGCTAGAGATAGGCGGTCCGGGGGCACAGATACGCAGTATTTT
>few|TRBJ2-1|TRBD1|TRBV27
CASSLTGGYEQFF
TGTGCCAGCAGTCTGACAGGGGGCTATGAGCAGTTCTTC
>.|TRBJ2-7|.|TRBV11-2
CASSFVWYRALSYEQYF
TGTGCCAGCAGCTTTGTGTGGTACAGGGCACTCTCCTACGAGCAGTACTTC
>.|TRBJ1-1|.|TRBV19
CASKEVQRGGDTEAFF
TGTGCCAGTAAAGAGGTCCAACGTGGGGGGGACACTGAAGCTTTCTTT
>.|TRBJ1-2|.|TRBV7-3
CASSLTGKANYGYTF
TGTGCCAGCAGCTTAACTGGCAAAGCTAACTATGGCTACACCTTC
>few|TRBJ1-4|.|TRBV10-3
CAISGAVGEKLFF
TGTGCCATCAGTGGTGCAGTCGGTGAAAAACTGTTTTTT
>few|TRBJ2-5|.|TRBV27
CASSLSPLEFQETQYF
TGTGCCAGCAGTTTATCACCACTAGAGTTCCAAGAGACCCAGTACTTC
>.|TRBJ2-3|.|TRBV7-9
CAGSLHTTSTDTQYF
TGTGCCGGCAGCTTACACACTACCAGCACAGATACGCAGTATTTT
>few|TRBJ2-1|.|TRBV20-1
CSARAGFDEQFF
TGCAGTGCTAGGGCAGGGTTTGATGAGCAGTTCTTC
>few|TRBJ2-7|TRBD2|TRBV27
CASSHGTSGSNEQYF
TGTGCCAGCAGTCACGGGACTAGCGGGAGTAACGAGCAGTACTTC
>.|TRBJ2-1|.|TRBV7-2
CASSLGVFNEQFF
TGTGCCAGCAGCTTAGGGGTGTTCAATGAGCAGTTCTTC
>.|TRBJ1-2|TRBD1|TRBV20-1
CSAAIRQGEGYGYTF
TGCAGTGCTGCTATCCGGCAGGGGGAAGGCTATGGCTACACCTTC
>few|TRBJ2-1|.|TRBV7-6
CASTLGLAVHTEQFF
TGTGCCAGCACCCTCGGGCTAGCTGTCCACACTGAGCAGTTCTTC
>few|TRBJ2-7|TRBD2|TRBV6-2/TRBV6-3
CVSKPGQTSFEQYF
TGTGTCAGCAAACCGGGGCAGACTAGCTTCGAGCAGTACTTC